This paragraph covers one T cell receptor beta chain sequence. Assay used: immunoSEQ multiplex PCR; TCRdb lists only in-frame clones, some missing. The sample holds about 330,000 clones, roughly 88% seen once. This sample stems from a study of blood T cell repertoires in COVID-19. Study-level information: From T cells, B-cell-depleted T cells, or PBMCs came the material, which was cDNA or gDNA.

From germline, CDR1 is SEHNR and CDR2 FQNEAQ (reference sequence). V lost 4 bases and J lost 3, with 10 bases in between. The CDR3 is 13 residues long. Two negative PCRs, clearance, or symptom resolution were required of recovered Cohort 3 donors. The sample consisted of PBMCs or T cells enriched from blood (not recorded which). This TCR came from a man aged 25-45 years who had recovered from COVID-19. The chain recombines TRBV7-9 with TRBJ2-7; possible D gene TRBD2, 6 bases. The CDR3 protein is CASSSSSVYEQYF. The DNA of the CDR3 is TGTGCCAGCAGCTCCTCTAGCGTCTACGAGCAGTACTTC.